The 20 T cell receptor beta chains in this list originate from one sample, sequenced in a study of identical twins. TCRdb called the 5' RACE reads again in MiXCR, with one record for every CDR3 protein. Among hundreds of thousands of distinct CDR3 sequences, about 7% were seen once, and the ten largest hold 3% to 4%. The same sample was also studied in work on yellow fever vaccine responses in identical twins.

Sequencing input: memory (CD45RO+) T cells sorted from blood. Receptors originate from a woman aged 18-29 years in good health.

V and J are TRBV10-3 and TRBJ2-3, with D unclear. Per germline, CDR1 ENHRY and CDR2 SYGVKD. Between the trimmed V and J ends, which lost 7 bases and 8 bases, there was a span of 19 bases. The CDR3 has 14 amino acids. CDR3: CAITPEFPSGTQYF. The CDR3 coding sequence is TGTGCCATCACCCCAGAGTTTCCTTCGGGTACGCAGTATTTT.

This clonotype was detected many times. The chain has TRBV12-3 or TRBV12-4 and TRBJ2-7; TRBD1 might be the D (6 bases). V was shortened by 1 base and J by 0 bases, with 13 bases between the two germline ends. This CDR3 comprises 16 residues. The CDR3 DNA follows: TGTGCCAGCAGTTTAGGGGACAAAATAAGCTCCTACGAGCAGTACTTC. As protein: CASSLGDKISSYEQYF.

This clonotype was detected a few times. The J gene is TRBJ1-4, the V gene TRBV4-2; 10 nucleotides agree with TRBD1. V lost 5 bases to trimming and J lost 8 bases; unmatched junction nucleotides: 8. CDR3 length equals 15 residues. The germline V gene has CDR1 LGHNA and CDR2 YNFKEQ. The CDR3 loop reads CASSLSGTGEEKLFF. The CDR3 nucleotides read TGTGCCAGCAGCTTATCCGGGACAGGGGAAGAAAAACTGTTTTTT.

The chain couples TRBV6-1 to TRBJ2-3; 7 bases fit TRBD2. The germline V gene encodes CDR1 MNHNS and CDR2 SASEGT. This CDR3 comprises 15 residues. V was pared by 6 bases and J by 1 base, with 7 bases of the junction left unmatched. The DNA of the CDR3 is TGTGCCAGCAGCCAAACTAGCGCCCGCACAGATACGCAGTATTTT. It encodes CASSQTSARTDTQYF.

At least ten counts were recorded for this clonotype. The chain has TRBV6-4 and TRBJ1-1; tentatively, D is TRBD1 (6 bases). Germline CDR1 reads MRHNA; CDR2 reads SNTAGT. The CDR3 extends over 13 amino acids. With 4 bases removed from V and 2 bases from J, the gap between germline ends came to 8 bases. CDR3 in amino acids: CASSVDRNTEAFF. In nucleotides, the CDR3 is TGTGCCAGCAGTGTGGACAGAAACACTGAAGCTTTCTTT.

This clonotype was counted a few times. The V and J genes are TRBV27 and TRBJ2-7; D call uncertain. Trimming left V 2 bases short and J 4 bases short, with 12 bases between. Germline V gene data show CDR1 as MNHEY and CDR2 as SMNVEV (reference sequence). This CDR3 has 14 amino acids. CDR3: CASSLNGRAYEQYF. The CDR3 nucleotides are TGTGCCAGCAGTTTAAACGGACGAGCATACGAGCAGTACTTC.

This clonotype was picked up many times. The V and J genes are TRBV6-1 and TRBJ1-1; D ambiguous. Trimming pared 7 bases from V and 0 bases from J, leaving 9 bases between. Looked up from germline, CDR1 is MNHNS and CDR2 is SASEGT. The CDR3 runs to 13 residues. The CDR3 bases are TGTGCCAGCAACGGGGAGCTGAACACTGAAGCTTTCTTT. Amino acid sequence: CASNGELNTEAFF.

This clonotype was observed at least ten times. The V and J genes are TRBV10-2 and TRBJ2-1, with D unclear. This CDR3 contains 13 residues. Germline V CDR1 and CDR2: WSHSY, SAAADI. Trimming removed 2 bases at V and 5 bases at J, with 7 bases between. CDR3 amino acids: CASSEDRDNEQFF. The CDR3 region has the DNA TGCGCCAGCAGTGAGGACCGTGACAATGAGCAGTTCTTC.

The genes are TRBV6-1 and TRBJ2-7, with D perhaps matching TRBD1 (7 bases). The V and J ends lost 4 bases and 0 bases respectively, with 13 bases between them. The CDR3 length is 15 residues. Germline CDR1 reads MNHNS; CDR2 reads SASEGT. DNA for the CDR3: TGTGCCAGCAGTGGGCGGGACAGCAGCTCCTACGAGCAGTACTTC. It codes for CASSGRDSSSYEQYF.

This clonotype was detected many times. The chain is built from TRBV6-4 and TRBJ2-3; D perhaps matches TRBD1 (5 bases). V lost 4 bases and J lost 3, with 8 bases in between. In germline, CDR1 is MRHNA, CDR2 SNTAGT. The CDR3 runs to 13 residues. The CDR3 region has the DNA TGTGCCAGCAGTGTTCAGGGAACAGATACGCAGTATTTT. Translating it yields CASSVQGTDTQYF.

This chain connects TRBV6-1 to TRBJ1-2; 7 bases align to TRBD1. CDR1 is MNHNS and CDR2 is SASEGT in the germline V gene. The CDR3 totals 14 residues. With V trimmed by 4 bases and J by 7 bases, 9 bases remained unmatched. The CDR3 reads CASSGQGGGSGYTF. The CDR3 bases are TGTGCCAGCAGTGGACAGGGAGGGGGATCTGGCTACACCTTC.

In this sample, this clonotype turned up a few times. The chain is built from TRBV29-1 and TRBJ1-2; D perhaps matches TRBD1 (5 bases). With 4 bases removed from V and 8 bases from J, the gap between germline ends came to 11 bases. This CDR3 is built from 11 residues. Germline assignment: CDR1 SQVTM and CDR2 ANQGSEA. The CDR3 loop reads CSVGGTQGYTF. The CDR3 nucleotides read TGCAGCGTTGGGGGGACGCAGGGCTACACCTTC.

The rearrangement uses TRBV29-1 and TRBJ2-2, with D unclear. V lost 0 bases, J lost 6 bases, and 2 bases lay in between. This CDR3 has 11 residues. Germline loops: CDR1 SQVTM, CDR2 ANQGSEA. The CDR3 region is CSVEEPGELFF. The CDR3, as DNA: TGCAGCGTTGAAGAGCCCGGGGAGCTGTTTTTT.

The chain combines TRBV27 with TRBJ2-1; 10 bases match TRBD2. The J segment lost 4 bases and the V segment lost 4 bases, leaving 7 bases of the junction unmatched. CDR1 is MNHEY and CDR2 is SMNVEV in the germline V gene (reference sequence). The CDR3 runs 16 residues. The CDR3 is CASSSRPSGSYNEQFF. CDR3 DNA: TGTGCCAGCAGTTCACGCCCTAGCGGGAGTTACAATGAGCAGTTCTTC.

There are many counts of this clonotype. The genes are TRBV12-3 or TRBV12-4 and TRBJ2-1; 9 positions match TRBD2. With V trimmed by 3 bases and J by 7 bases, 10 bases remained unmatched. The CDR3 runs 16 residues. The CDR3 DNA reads TGTGCCAGCAGTTTGCTAGCGGGAAGTACTGTGAATGAGCAGTTCTTC. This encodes CASSLLAGSTVNEQFF.

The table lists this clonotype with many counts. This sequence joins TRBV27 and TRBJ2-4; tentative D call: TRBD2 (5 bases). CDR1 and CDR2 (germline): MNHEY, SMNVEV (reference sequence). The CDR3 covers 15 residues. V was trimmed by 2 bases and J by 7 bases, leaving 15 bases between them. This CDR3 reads CASSLARGGRNIQYF. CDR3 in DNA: TGTGCCAGCAGTTTAGCCCGGGGTGGGCGGAACATTCAGTACTTC.

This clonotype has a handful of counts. The CDR3 DNA follows: TGTGCCAGCAGTGGACAGAGCTCCTACAATGAGCAGTTCTTC. It specifies CASSGQSSYNEQFF. This chain uses TRBV6-1 with TRBJ2-1; D is possibly TRBD1 (5 bases). The ends were cut back, 4 bases at V and 0 bases at J, with 7 bases in the middle. This CDR3 has 14 amino acids. Germline V gene data show CDR1 as MNHNS and CDR2 as SASEGT.

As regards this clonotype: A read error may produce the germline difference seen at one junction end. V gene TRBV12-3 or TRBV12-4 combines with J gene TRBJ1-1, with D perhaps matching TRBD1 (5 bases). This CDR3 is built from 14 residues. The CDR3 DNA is TGTGCCAGCAGGTTAGACAGCCTAATAACTGAAGCTTTCTTT. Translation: CASRLDSLITEAFF.

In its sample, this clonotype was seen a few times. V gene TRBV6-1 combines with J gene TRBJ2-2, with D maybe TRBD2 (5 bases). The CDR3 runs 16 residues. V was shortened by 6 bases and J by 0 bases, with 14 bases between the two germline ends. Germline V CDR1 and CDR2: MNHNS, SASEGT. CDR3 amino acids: CASSPASTTNTGELFF. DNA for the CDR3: TGTGCCAGCAGCCCTGCTAGCACTACGAACACCGGGGAGCTGTTTTTT.

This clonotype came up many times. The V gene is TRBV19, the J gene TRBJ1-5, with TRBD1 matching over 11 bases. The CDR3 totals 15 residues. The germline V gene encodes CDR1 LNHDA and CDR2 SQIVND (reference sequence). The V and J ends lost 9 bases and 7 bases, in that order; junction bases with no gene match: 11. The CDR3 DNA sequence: TGTGCCAGCGACACCGGGACAGGGGGTCGACAGCCCCAGCATTTT. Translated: CASDTGTGGRQPQHF.